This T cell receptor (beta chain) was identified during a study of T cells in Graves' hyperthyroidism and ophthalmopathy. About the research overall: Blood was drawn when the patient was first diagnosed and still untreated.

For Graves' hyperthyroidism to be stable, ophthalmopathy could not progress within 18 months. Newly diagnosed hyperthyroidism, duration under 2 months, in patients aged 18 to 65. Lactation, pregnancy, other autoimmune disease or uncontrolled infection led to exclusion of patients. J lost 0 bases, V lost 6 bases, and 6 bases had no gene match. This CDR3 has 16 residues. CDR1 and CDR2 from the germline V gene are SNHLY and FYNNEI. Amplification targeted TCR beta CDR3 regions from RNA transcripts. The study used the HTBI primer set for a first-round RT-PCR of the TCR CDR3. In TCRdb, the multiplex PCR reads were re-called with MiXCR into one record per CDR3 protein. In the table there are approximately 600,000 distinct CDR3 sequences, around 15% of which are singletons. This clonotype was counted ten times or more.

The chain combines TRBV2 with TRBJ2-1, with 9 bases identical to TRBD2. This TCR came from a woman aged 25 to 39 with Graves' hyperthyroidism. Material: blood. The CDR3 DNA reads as TGTGCCAGCAGCCCCCGTAGCGGGAGCTCCTACAATGAGCAGTTCTTC. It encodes CASSPRSGSSYNEQFF.